These T cell receptor beta chains were read from a single sample in a study of glioma-infiltrating T cells. Each CDR3 protein gets one entry after TCRdb re-called the multiplex PCR reads with MiXCR. The table has roughly 190,000 distinct CDR3 sequences, over 25% seen once. Sequencing was carried out using glioma tissue, nonneoplastic brain tissue, or PBMCs (not recorded which). The receptors were gathered from a human donor with low-grade glioma or glioblastoma, undergoing nonglioma brain surgery, or in good health (not recorded which). CDR3s include the opening cysteine and the closing phenylalanine or tryptophan. D genes are given only for firm matches. Expanded clones get a size class; other rows say once, few or many, or leave the size out.

>TRBD1|14|few|TRBV19|TRBJ1-1
TGTGCCAGTAGTCCCCGGGACAGGGCCACTGAAGCTTTCTTT
CASSPRDRATEAFF
>NA|11|many|TRBV20-1|TRBJ2-3
TGCAGTGCTAGAGCTAGCTCCGCGCAGTATTTT
CSARASSAQYF
>NA|14|NA|TRBV18|TRBJ2-7
TGTGCCAGCTCACCCTACTGGACCCAATACGAGCAGTACTTC
CASSPYWTQYEQYF
>NA|13|many|TRBV6-2/TRBV6-3|TRBJ2-7
TGTGCCAGCAGTTCAGGGGTTATCTACGAGCAGTACTTC
CASSSGVIYEQYF
>NA|14|many|TRBV20-1|TRBJ2-5
TGCAGTGCTAGACACGTGACAGGTCAAGAGACCCAGTACTTC
CSARHVTGQETQYF
>NA|15|many|TRBV7-3|TRBJ2-1
TGTGCCAGCACCCGGACCCTGGCCTCCTACAATGAGCAGTTCTTC
CASTRTLASYNEQFF
>NA|14|many|TRBV27|TRBJ1-2
TGTGCCAGCAGCGAGACGGGGAGGGGTTATGGCTACACCTTC
CASSETGRGYGYTF
>NA|15|few|TRBV7-9|TRBJ1-3
TGTGCCAGCAGCTTAGGTGGCAATTTTGGAAACACCATATATTTT
CASSLGGNFGNTIYF
>TRBD2|14|NA|TRBV20-1|TRBJ2-7
TGCAGTGCTCCTCGGACTAGCGGGATAGGAGAGCAGTACTTC
CSAPRTSGIGEQYF
>TRBD1|15|few|TRBV15|TRBJ2-7
TGTGCCACCAGCAGTCTAAGGACAGGGTTGTACGAGCAGTACTTC
CATSSLRTGLYEQYF
>NA|12|many|TRBV19|TRBJ1-2
TGTGCCAGTAGTATTAGGAGGGATGGCTACACCTTC
CASSIRRDGYTF
>TRBD1|15|NA|TRBV9|TRBJ2-3
TGTGCCAGCAGCGTAGAAAGGACAGGGACAGATACGCAGTATTTT
CASSVERTGTDTQYF
>TRBD2|17|many|TRBV6-1|TRBJ2-4
TGTGCCAGCAGTGAAAAAGAAGAGGGACTACCCAAAAACATTCAGTACTTC
CASSEKEEGLPKNIQYF
>NA|15|many|TRBV7-3|TRBJ2-3
TGTGCCAGCAGCTTAGGGGGGACCACTACGGATACGCAGTATTTT
CASSLGGTTTDTQYF
>NA|15|many|TRBV5-4|TRBJ2-2
TGTGCCAGCAGCCTGACTAGATCGAACACCGGGGAGCTGTTTTTT
CASSLTRSNTGELFF
>TRBD1|15|NA|TRBV2|TRBJ2-2
TGTGCCAGCACCGGGGACAGCGCGAACACCGGGGAGCTGTTTTTT
CASTGDSANTGELFF